Following are 25 T cell receptor beta chains from one sample sequenced in a study of CD8+ T cells in alopecia areata. Described treatment: oral pan-JAK inhibitor, 5-10 mg twice daily. cDNA reverse transcribed from extracted RNA served as the sequencing template. Clones were sequenced by immunoSEQ multiplex PCR, and TCRdb holds only the in-frame ones, with some missing. The table shows fewer than 250,000 clones, with more than 30% occurring only once. This specimen consisted of CD4+ T cells sorted from blood, obtained at week 34, from a patient treated with tofacitinib. These TCRs come from a human donor with alopecia areata.

Of note for this clone: The same CDR3 arises from other DNA sequences in this sample as well. The chain has TRBV18 and TRBJ2-1, with D unclear. V shed 2 bases and J shed 7 bases, with 6 bases lying between them. Germline assignment: CDR1 KGHSH and CDR2 LQKENI. CDR3 size: 12 residues. CDR3 sequence: CASSPGVNEQFF. CDR3 sequence (DNA): TGTGCCAGCTCACCAGGGGTGAATGAGCAGTTCTTC.

The rearrangement joins TRBV5-1 to TRBJ2-1; 13 nucleotides align to TRBD2. Germline V gene data show CDR1 as SGHRS and CDR2 as YFSETQ. This CDR3 spans 20 amino acids. With V trimmed by 4 bases and J by 6 bases, 19 bases remained unmatched. CDR3 region: CASSRSGLAGIHRGFNEQFF. The CDR3, as DNA: TGCGCCAGCAGCCGCTCGGGACTAGCGGGGATACATAGGGGGTTCAATGAGCAGTTCTTC. The entire variable domain, with the rest obtained from reference TRBV5-1 and TRBJ2-1, is as follows: KAGVTQTPRYLIKTRGQQVTLSCSPISGHRSVSWYQQTPGQGLQFLFEYFSETQRNKGNFPGRFSGRQFSNSRSEMNVSTLELGDSALYLCASSRSGLAGIHRGFNEQFFGPGTRLTVL.

This clone was found a few times. The J gene is TRBJ1-3, the V gene TRBV9; perhaps TRBD1 as D (6 bases). The CDR3 sequence is 15 residues long. The germline gives CDR1 SGDLS, CDR2 YYNGEE. The V end was cut by 0 bases, the J end by 2 bases, with 9 bases between. The CDR3 is CASSVGSGAGNTIYF. CDR3 bases: TGTGCCAGCAGCGTAGGTTCAGGGGCTGGAAACACCATATATTTT.

This clone was detected a few times. This chain uses TRBV21-1 with TRBJ2-7; the table's D call of TRBD2 was not tested on the DNA. TRBV21-1 is listed as a pseudogene. CDR3 length: 14 residues. The CDR3 coding sequence is TGTGCCAGCAGCACGACTAGCGGATACTACGAGCAGTACTTC. The encoded protein is CASSTTSGYYEQYF.

This clone has a single count. The V call is TRBV7-9, the J call TRBJ2-7, with 8 bases identical to TRBD1. Trimming cost V 5 bases and J 3 bases; bases outside gene matches: 9. CDR3 length: 15 amino acids. In germline, CDR1 is SEHNR, CDR2 FQNEAQ (reference sequence). The CDR3 is CASSRGAGGSYEQYF. The CDR3 region has the DNA TGTGCCAGCAGCAGAGGGGCAGGGGGCAGCTACGAGCAGTACTTC.

The V gene is TRBV6-5, the J gene TRBJ1-2; D is uncertain. The V gene's germline CDR1 is MNHEY and CDR2 SVGAGI. V lost 2 bases and J lost 8, with 9 bases in between. CDR3 length equals 12 residues. The CDR3 reads CASSYRLGGYTF. CDR3 DNA: TGTGCCAGCAGTTACCGGCTCGGGGGCTACACCTTC.

This clone was seen more than once but under ten times. The J gene is TRBJ2-2, the V gene TRBV7-3; D is unresolved. V lost 5 bases, J lost 7 bases, and 11 bases lay in between. This CDR3 is built from 13 residues. The germline CDR1 and CDR2 sequences are SGHTA and FQGTGA. The CDR3 DNA sequence: TGTGCCAGCAGCCCCGGTTTTGGCGGGGAGCTGTTTTTT. It codes for CASSPGFGGELFF.

The V call is TRBV29-1, the J call TRBJ2-7; no reliable D call. Per germline, CDR1 SQVTM and CDR2 ANQGSEA. This CDR3 contains 12 residues. Trimming removed 6 bases at V and 5 bases at J, with 14 bases between. The DNA for the CDR3 is TGCAGCGTCCACACCGGTGGGGACGAGCAGTACTTC. It specifies CSVHTGGDEQYF.

The chain is built from TRBV6-5 and TRBJ1-4, with TRBD1 identical over 11 bases. Germline trimming cut 6 bases from V and 9 bases from J; bases unmatched to any gene: 6. Germline CDR1 and CDR2: MNHEY and SVGAGI. The CDR3 consists of 14 residues. CDR3 nucleotides: TGTGCCAGCAGAATCGGACAGGGGGCGAAAAAACTGTTTTTT. It codes for CASRIGQGAKKLFF.

This clone was counted a single time. The V and J genes are TRBV6-6 and TRBJ1-5; TRBD1 aligns across 8 bases. V lost 6 bases, J lost 5 bases, and 6 bases stayed unmatched. The CDR3 runs 14 residues. Per germline, CDR1 MNHNY and CDR2 SVGAGI (reference sequence). The CDR3 here is CASSHGTGDQPQHF. In DNA, the CDR3 is TGTGCCAGCAGCCATGGGACAGGAGATCAGCCCCAGCATTTT.

The chain recombines TRBV7-9 with TRBJ1-1; 9 nucleotides match TRBD1. Trimming at V came to 5 bases and at J to 4 bases, leaving 8 bases not matched to a gene. In germline, CDR1 is SEHNR, CDR2 FQNEAQ (reference sequence). CDR3 length: 15 amino acids. The CDR3 bases are TGTGCCAGCAGCCCGTGGGACAGGGCAGGCACTGAAGCTTTCTTT. Translation gives CASSPWDRAGTEAFF.

The chain combines TRBV5-1 with TRBJ2-3, with 7 bases matching TRBD2. CDR1 and CDR2 from the germline V gene are SGHRS and YFSETQ. This CDR3 is 16 amino acids long. Losses at the gene ends were 5 bases for V and 2 bases for J; bases not matched to a gene: 11. The CDR3 spells CASRLSTGGTTDTQYF. The CDR3 DNA sequence: TGCGCCAGCAGGTTATCGACGGGGGGTACCACAGATACGCAGTATTTT.

V usage is TRBV4-2 and J usage is TRBJ2-1; D is ambiguous. Looked up from germline, CDR1 is LGHNA and CDR2 is YNFKEQ. CDR3 length: 13 amino acids. V lost 0 bases to trimming and J lost 8 bases, with 8 bases between them. The CDR3 sequence: CASSQDKTHEQFF. The CDR3 nucleotides read TGTGCCAGCAGCCAAGATAAGACTCATGAGCAGTTCTTC.

This clone was recorded once. The genes are TRBV19 and TRBJ2-5; TRBD2 aligns across 8 bases. Trimming at V came to 5 bases and at J to 4 bases, leaving 15 bases not matched to a gene. CDR3 length equals 17 residues. CDR1 LNHDA and CDR2 SQIVND come from the germline V gene (reference sequence). CDR3 DNA: TGTGCCAGTAGTCCGATGAACCGGGGACTAGAGGGAGAGACCCAGTACTTC. It codes for CASSPMNRGLEGETQYF.

The chain is built from TRBV6-5 and TRBJ1-2, with D hard to call. The length of the CDR3 is 16 residues. CDR1 MNHEY and CDR2 SVGAGI come from the germline V gene. The V end was cut by 0 bases, the J end by 0 bases, with 11 bases between. CDR3 residues: CASSYSYSYTNYGYTF. The CDR3 bases are TGTGCCAGCAGTTACTCTTACAGTTACACTAACTATGGCTACACCTTC.

This chain links TRBV5-1 with TRBJ2-1; D not certain. Per the germline V gene, CDR1 is SGHRS and CDR2 is YFSETQ. This CDR3 comprises 15 residues. Trimming shortened V by 6 bases and J by 1 base, and 14 bases separated the two germline ends. The CDR3 protein is CASNLGPGSYNEQFF. The CDR3 DNA sequence: TGCGCCAGCAACCTAGGGCCCGGGTCCTACAATGAGCAGTTCTTC.

The chain couples TRBV2 to TRBJ2-1; D tentatively reads TRBD1 or TRBD2 (6 bases each). CDR1 is SNHLY and CDR2 is FYNNEI in the germline V gene. This CDR3 contains 17 residues. V was cut by 3 bases and J by 7 bases, with 22 bases left in between. This chain's CDR3 is CASSESFRGARGNEQFF. CDR3 DNA sequence: TGTGCCAGCAGTGAGTCTTTTAGGGGGGCGAGGGGAAATGAGCAGTTCTTC. Drawing the rest from reference TRBV2 and TRBJ2-1, the complete variable domain is EPEVTQTPSHQVTQMGQEVILRCVPISNHLYFYWYRQILGQKVEFLVSFYNNEISEKSEIFDDQFSVERPDGSNFTLKIRSTKLEDSAMYFCASSESFRGARGNEQFFGPGTRLTVL.

This clone was counted a few times. The chain has TRBV5-1 and TRBJ2-7; TRBD1 agrees at 7 bases. This CDR3 is 15 amino acids long. V shed 4 bases and J 6 bases; nucleotides not matched to a gene: 13. In germline, CDR1 is SGHRS, CDR2 YFSETQ. CDR3 region: CASSQDSGTEVEQYF. CDR3 DNA: TGCGCCAGCAGCCAAGACTCCGGGACAGAGGTCGAGCAGTACTTC.

CDR3 nucleotide sequence: TGTGCCAGCAGCCGCAGGGGCTACGAGCAGTACTTC. Translation gives CASSRRGYEQYF. The chain couples TRBV27 to TRBJ2-7; tentatively, D is TRBD1 (6 bases). The CDR3 runs to 12 residues. V lost 6 bases and J lost 3, with 9 bases in between. The germline V gene has CDR1 MNHEY and CDR2 SMNVEV (reference sequence).

The CDR3 loop reads CASSLRQYYTF. The DNA for the CDR3 is TGTGCCAGCAGCTTAAGACAATACTACACCTTC. The rearrangement joins TRBV13 to TRBJ1-2; D is undetermined. Germline loops: CDR1 PRHDT, CDR2 FYEKMQ (reference sequence). CDR3 length equals 11 residues. V shed 2 bases and J shed 10 bases, with 8 bases lying between them.

The chain carries TRBV29-1 and TRBJ1-1, with 7 bases matching TRBD1. Per germline, CDR1 SQVTM and CDR2 ANQGSEA. J was trimmed by 5 bases and V by 7 bases; bases with no gene match: 13. The CDR3 consists of 14 residues. CDR3 in amino acids: CSDKPGGDWTEAFF. The CDR3 DNA reads TGCAGCGACAAACCAGGGGGGGATTGGACTGAAGCTTTCTTT.

V gene TRBV6-5 combines with J gene TRBJ2-7; 11 bases map to TRBD2. CDR3 length: 15 residues. J lost 6 bases, V lost 0 bases, and 4 bases had no gene match. The germline V gene has CDR1 MNHEY and CDR2 SVGAGI. The CDR3 DNA is TGTGCCAGCAGTTACTCGCTAGCGGGAGGCGGCGAGCAGTACTTC. Its protein product is CASSYSLAGGGEQYF.

This clone was seen more than once but under ten times. This chain joins TRBV2 and TRBJ2-4; 8 bases line up with TRBD2. The CDR3 length is 13 residues. Germline lookup yields CDR1 SNHLY and CDR2 FYNNEI. V gave up 6 bases and J gave up 5 bases; unmatched junction bases: 3. Written as DNA, the CDR3 is TGTGCCAGCAGCTCACTAGCGGAAAACATTCAGTACTTC. Translating gives CASSSLAENIQYF.

This clone showed up just a few times. The V gene is TRBV27, the J gene TRBJ2-7, with 10 bases aligning to TRBD2. J gave up 2 bases and V 2 bases, and 12 bases lay outside the gene matches. CDR1 and CDR2 (germline): MNHEY, SMNVEV (reference sequence). The CDR3 extends over 18 amino acids. The CDR3 here is CASSLQLPSGGTPYEQYF. The CDR3 nucleotides are TGTGCCAGCAGTTTACAGTTGCCTAGCGGGGGTACTCCCTACGAGCAGTACTTC.

This clone was counted only a few times. DNA of the CDR3: TGTGCCAGCAGCTATTCGGGTCGGGGTCGGGGTGAAAAACTGTTTTTT. It is translated as CASSYSGRGRGEKLFF. The V call is TRBV7-9, the J call TRBJ1-4; D is ambiguous. The CDR3 contains 16 residues. V lost 4 bases and J lost 7, with 19 bases in between. Germline-derived CDR1 and CDR2 are SEHNR and FQNEAQ (reference sequence).